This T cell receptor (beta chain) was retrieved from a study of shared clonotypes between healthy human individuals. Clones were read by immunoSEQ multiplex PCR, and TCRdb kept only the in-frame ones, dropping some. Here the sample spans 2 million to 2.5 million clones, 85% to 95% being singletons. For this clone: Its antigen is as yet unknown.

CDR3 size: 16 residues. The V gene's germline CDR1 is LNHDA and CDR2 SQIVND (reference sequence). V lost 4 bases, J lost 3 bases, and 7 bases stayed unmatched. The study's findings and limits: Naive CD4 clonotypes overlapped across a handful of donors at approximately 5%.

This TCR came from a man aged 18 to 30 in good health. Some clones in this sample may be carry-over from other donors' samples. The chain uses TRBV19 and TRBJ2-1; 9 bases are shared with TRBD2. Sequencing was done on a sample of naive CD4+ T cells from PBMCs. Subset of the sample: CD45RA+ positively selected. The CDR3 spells CASSRRSGSIYNEQFF. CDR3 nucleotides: TGTGCCAGTAGTAGACGTAGCGGGAGTATCTACAATGAGCAGTTCTTC.